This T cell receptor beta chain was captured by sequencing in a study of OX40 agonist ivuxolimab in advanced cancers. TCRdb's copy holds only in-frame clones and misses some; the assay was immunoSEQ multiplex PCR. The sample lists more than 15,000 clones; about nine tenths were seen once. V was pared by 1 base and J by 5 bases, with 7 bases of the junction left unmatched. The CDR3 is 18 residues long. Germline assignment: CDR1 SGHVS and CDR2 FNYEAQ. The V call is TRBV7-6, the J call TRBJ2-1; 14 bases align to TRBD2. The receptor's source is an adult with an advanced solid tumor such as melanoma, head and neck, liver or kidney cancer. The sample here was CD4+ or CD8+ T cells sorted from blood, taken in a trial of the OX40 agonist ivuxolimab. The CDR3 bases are TGTGCCAGCAGCTTAGGGGGACTAGCGGGAGTAGAAAACAATGAGCAGTTCTTC. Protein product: CASSLGGLAGVENNEQFF. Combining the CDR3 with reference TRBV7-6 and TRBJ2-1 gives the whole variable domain GAGVSQSPRYKVTKRGQDVALRCDPISGHVSLYWYRQALGQGPEFLTYFNYEAQQDKSGLPNDRFSAERPEGSISTLTIQRTEQRDSAMYRCASSLGGLAGVENNEQFFGPGTRLTVL.